This T cell receptor beta chain was captured in a study of OX40 agonist ivuxolimab in advanced cancers. Comments on this clone: Its cognate antigen is unknown.

Study-level results: At 0.1 to 3.0 mg/kg, clonal expansion of CD4+ and CD8+ blood T cells had occurred by week 6.

Using immunoSEQ multiplex PCR, the repertoire was profiled, and TCRdb retains in-frame clones only, with some absent. The sample lists fewer than 95,000 clones, approximately 85% seen once, with about 0.57% in the top ten. The length of the CDR3 is 17 residues. Per the germline V gene, CDR1 is SGHTS and CDR2 is YDEGEE. V was shortened by 2 bases and J by 4 bases, with 18 bases between the two germline ends. The source is an adult with an advanced solid tumor such as melanoma, head and neck, liver or kidney cancer. The chain uses TRBV5-8 and TRBJ1-4; D is unclear. The source material was CD4+ or CD8+ T cells sorted from blood, sampled in a trial of the OX40 agonist ivuxolimab. CDR3 loop: CASSLGRTVQRNEKLFF. Here the CDR3 DNA reads TGTGCCAGCAGCTTAGGACGGACGGTCCAACGTAATGAAAAACTGTTTTTT.